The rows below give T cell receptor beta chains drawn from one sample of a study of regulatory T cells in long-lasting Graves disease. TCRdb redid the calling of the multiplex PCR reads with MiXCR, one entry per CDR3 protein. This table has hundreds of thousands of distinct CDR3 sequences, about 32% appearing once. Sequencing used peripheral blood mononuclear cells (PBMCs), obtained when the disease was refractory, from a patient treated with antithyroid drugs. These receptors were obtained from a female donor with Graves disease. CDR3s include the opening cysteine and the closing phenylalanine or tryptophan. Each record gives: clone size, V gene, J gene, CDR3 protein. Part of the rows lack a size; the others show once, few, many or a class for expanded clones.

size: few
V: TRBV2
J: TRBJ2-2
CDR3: CARPALADTGELFF

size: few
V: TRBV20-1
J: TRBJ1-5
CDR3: CSARDHEWQHF

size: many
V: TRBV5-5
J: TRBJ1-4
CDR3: CASSWRNGEKLFF

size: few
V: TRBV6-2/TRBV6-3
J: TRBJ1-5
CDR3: CASTPGTGALYSNQPQHF

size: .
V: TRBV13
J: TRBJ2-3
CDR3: CASSLVAVAGTTDTQYF

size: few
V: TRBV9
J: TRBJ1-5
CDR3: CASSAGTFHQPQHF

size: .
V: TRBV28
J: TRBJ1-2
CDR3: CASSQPNRGGGYTF

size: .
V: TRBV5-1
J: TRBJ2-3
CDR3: CASSLNGQRTDTQYF

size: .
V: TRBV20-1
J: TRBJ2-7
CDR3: CSATRGAGAYEQYF

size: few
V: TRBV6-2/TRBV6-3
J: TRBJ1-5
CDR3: CASSYHDRGAQPQHF

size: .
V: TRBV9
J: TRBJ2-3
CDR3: CASSLRDSGSVDTQYF

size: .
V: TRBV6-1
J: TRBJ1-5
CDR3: CAAREGGVQPQHF

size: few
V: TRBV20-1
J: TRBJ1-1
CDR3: CSARRTGDTEAFF

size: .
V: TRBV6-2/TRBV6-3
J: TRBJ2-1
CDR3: CASSYSGGQQFF

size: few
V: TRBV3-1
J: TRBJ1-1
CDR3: CASTKRTGGYTEAFF

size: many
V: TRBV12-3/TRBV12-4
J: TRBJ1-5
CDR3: CASSLRGVDQPQHF

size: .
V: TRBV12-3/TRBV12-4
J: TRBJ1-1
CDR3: CASSLEVGLFTEAFF

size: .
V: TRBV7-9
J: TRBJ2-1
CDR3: CASSLTSGSYEQFF

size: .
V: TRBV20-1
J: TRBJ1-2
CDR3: CNAYPGLMGYGYTF

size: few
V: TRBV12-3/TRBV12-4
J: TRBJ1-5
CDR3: CASSLAHRSNQPQHF

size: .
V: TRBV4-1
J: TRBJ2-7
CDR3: CASSQDPTGQGYEQYF

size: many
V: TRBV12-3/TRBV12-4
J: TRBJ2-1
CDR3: CASTRRARNEQFF

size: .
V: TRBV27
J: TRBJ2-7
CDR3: CATRGGIGYEQYF

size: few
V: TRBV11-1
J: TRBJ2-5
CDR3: CASSVGQGFNLQETQYF

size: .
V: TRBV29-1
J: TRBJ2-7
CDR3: CSVEEGQNSYEQYF

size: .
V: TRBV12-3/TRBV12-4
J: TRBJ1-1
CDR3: CASDKSGTVNTEAFF

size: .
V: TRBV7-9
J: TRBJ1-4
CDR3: CASQWTVPDEKLFF

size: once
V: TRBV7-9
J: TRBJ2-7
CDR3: CASSPGLAGENPYEQYF

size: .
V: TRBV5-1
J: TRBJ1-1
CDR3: CASSLDGMGMNTEAFF

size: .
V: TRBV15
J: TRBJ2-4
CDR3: CATSRDLQGTAKNIQYF

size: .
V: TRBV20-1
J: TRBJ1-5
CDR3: CSARLGSPQHF

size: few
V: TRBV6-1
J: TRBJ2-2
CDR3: CASSLQGAPSELFF

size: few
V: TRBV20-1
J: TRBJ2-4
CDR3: CSAGGRSKNIQYF